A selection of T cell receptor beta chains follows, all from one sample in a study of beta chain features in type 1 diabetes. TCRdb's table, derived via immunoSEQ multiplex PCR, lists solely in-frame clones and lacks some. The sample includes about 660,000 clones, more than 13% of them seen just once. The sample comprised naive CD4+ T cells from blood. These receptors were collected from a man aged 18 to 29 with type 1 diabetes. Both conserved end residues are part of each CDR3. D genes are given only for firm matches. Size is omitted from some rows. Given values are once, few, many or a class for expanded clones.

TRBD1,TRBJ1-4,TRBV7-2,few,CASSSRTGGEKLFF,TGTGCCAGCAGCTCCCGGACAGGGGGTGAAAAACTGTTTTTT
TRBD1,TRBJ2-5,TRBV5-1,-,CASSLAGTVEETQYF,TGCGCCAGCAGCTTGGCCGGGACAGTTGAAGAGACCCAGTACTTC
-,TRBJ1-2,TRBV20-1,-,CSAAGKGYTF,TGCAGTGCTGCAGGGAAGGGCTACACCTTC
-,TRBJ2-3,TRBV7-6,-,CASSLGASSTDTQYF,TGTGCCAGCAGCTTAGGAGCGTCTAGCACAGATACGCAGTATTTT
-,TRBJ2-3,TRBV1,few,CTSSQDAGSTDTQYF,TGCACCAGCAGCCAAGATGCTGGCAGCACAGATACGCAGTATTTT
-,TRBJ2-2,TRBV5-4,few,CASSEGVSSTGELFF,TGTGCCAGCAGCGAGGGGGTCAGTTCCACCGGGGAGCTGTTTTTT
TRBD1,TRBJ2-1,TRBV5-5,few,CASSHPGQYNEQFF,TGTGCCAGCAGCCACCCGGGACAGTACAATGAGCAGTTCTTC
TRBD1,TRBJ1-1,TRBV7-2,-,CASIITGGRGEAFF,TGTGCCAGCATCATCACAGGGGGCAGGGGTGAAGCTTTCTTT
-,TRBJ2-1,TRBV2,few,CASSRQGYNEQFF,TGTGCCAGCAGCCGTCAGGGCTACAATGAGCAGTTCTTC
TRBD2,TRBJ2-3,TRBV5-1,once,CASRGTAGVWGTDTQYF,TGCGCCAGCCGTGGTACGGCGGGGGTCTGGGGCACAGATACGCAGTATTTT
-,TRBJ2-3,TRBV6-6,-,CASSWSGLATDTQYF,TGTGCCAGCAGTTGGTCGGGATTGGCCACAGATACGCAGTATTTT
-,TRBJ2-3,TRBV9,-,CASSRTTSTDTQYF,TGTGCCAGCAGTAGGACAACTAGCACAGATACGCAGTATTTT